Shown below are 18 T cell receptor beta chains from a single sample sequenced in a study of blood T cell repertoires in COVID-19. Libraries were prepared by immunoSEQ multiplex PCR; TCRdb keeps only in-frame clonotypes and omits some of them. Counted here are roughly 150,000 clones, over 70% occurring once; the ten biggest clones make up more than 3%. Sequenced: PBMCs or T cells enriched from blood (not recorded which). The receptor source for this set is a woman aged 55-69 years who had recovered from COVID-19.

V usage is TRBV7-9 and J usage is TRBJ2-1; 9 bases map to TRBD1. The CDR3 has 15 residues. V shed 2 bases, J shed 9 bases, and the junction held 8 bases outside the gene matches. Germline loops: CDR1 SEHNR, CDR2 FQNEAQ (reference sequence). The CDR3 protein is CASSLSGQGYVEQFF. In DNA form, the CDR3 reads TGTGCCAGCAGCTTATCGGGACAGGGTTACGTTGAGCAGTTCTTC. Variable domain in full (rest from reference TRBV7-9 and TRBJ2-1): DTGVSQNPRHKITKRGQNVTFRCDPISEHNRLYWYRQTLGQGPEFLTYFQNEAQLEKSRLLSDRFSAERPKGSFSTLEIQRTEQGDSAMYLCASSLSGQGYVEQFFGPGTRLTVL.

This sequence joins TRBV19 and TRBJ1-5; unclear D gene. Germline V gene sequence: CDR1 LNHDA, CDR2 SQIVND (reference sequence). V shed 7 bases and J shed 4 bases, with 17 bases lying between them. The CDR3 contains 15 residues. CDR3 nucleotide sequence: TGTGCCAGTAATTTGCAGGTTGGGTTAAATCAGCCCCAGCATTTT. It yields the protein CASNLQVGLNQPQHF.

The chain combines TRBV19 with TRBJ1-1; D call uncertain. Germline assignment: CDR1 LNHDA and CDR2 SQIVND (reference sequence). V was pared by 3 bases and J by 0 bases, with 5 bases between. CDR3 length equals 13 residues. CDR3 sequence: CASSINMNTEAFF. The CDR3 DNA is TGTGCCAGTAGTATTAACATGAACACTGAAGCTTTCTTT.

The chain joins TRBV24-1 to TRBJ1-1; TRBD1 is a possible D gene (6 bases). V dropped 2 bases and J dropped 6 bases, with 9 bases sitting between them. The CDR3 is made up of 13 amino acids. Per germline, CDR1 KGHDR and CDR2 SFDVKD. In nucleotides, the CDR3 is TGTGCCACCAGTGATTCGGGGGGCCCTGAAGCTTTCTTT. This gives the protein CATSDSGGPEAFF.

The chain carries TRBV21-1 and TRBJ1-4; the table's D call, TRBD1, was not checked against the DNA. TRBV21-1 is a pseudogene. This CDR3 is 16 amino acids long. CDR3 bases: TGTGCCAGCAGCAAAGCTTCGTCGGCAGGCCATGAAAAACTGTTTTTT. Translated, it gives CASSKASSAGHEKLFF.

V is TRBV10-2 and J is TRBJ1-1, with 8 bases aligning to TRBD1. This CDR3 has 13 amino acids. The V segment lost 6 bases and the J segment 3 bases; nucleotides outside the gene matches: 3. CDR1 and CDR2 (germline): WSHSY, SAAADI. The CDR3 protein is CASRLQGDTEAFF. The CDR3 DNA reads TGCGCCAGCAGGCTACAGGGGGACACTGAAGCTTTCTTT.

CDR3 in DNA: TGTGCCAGCAGCTTCTACGAGCAGTACTTC. It encodes CASSFYEQYF. The chain recombines TRBV6-5 with TRBJ2-7; D is ambiguous. The CDR3 runs 10 residues. Germline CDR1 MNHEY, CDR2 SVGAGI. V was clipped by 6 bases and J by 3 bases, with 3 bases between them.

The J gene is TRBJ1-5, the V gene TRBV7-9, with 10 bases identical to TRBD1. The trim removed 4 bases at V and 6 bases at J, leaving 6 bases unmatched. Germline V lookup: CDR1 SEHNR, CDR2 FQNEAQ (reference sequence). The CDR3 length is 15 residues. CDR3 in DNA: TGTGCCAGCAGCTATTCTGGACAGGGGGTTCAGCCCCAGCATTTT. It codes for CASSYSGQGVQPQHF. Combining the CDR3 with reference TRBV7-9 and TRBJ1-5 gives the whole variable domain DTGVSQNPRHKITKRGQNVTFRCDPISEHNRLYWYRQTLGQGPEFLTYFQNEAQLEKSRLLSDRFSAERPKGSFSTLEIQRTEQGDSAMYLCASSYSGQGVQPQHFGDGTRLSIL.

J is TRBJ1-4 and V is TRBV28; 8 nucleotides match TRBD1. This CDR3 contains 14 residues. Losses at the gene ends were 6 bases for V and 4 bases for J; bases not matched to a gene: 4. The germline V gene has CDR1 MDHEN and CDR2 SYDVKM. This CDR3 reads CASRPQGGNEKLFF. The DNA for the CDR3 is TGTGCCAGCAGACCACAGGGGGGTAATGAAAAACTGTTTTTT.

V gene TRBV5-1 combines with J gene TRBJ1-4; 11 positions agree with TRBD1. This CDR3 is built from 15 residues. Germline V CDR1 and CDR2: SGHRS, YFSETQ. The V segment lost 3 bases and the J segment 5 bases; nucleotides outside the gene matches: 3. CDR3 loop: CASSSRTGGNEKLFF. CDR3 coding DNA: TGCGCCAGCAGCTCCCGGACAGGGGGCAATGAAAAACTGTTTTTT.

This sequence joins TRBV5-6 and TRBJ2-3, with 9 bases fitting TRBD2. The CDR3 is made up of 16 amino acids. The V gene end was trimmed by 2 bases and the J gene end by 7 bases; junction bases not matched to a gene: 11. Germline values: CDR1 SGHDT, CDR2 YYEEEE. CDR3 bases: TGTGCCAGCAGCTTCCCGGGACTAGCTGTTACTAATACGCAGTATTTT. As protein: CASSFPGLAVTNTQYF.

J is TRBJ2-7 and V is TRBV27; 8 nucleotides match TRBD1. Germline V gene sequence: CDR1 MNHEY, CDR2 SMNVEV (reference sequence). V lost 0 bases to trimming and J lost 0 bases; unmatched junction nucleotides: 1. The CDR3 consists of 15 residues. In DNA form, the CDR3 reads TGTGCCAGCAGTTTATCGGGACAGGTCTCCTACGAGCAGTACTTC. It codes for CASSLSGQVSYEQYF.

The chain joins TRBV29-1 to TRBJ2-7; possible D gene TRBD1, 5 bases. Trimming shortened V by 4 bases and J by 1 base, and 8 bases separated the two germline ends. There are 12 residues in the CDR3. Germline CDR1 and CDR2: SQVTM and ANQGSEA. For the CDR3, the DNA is TGCAGCGTTGGTCCAGGGTCCTACGAGCAGTACTTC. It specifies CSVGPGSYEQYF.

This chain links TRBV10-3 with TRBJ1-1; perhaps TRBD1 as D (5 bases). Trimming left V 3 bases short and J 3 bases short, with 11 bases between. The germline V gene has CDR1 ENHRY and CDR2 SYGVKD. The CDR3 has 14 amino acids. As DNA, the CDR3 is TGTGCCATCAGTGACCGCAGGGTGGACACTGAAGCTTTCTTT. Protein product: CAISDRRVDTEAFF.

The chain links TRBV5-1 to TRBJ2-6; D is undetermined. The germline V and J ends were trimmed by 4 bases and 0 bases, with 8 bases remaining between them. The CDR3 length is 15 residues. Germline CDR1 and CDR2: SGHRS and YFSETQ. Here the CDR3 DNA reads TGCGCCAGCAGCCTGCCTATCTCTGGGGCCAACGTCCTGACTTTC. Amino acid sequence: CASSLPISGANVLTF. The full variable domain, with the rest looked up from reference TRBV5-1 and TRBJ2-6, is KAGVTQTPRYLIKTRGQQVTLSCSPISGHRSVSWYQQTPGQGLQFLFEYFSETQRNKGNFPGRFSGRQFSNSRSEMNVSTLELGDSALYLCASSLPISGANVLTFGAGSRLTVL.

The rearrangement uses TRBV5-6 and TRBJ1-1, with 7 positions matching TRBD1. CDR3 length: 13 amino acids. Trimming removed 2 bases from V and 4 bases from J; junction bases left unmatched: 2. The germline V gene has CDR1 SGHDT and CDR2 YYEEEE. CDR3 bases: TGTGCCAGCAGCTTAGGGGGCGGCACTGAAGCTTTCTTT. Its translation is CASSLGGGTEAFF.

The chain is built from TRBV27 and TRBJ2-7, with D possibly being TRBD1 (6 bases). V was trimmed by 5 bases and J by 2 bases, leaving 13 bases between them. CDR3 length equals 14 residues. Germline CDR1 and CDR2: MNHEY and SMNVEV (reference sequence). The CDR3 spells CASSPGTRTYEQYF. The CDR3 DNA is TGTGCCAGCAGTCCCGGGACACGCACCTACGAGCAGTACTTC.

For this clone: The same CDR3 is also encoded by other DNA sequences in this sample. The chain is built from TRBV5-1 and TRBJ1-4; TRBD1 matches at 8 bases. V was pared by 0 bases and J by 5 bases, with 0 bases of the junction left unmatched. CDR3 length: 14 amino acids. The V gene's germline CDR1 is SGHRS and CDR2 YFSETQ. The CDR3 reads CASSLGTGNEKLFF. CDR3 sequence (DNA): TGCGCCAGCAGCTTGGGGACAGGGAATGAAAAACTGTTTTTT.